The clone carrying this T cell receptor beta chain appeared many times. Antigen: not known. CD4 T cells were positively selected, then CD8 T cells from the CD4-negative fraction. Both TRBC1 and TRBC2 were covered by a beta constant-region primer of two equimolar oligonucleotides. Four rounds of PCR amplified the ligated cDNA using nested alpha and beta constant-region primers plus SP2. A 12-nucleotide UMI and the SP2 primer were added to the cDNA 3' end by oligonucleotide ligation. TCRdb passed the UMI-ligation and nested PCR reads through MiXCR, listing each CDR3 protein once. The sample lists over 110,000 distinct CDR3 sequences; roughly a fifth were seen once. The entry originates in a study of naive and memory T cell subsets. V lost 0 bases to trimming and J lost 2 bases, with 10 bases between them. CDR3 length: 15 amino acids. CDR1 MGHRA and CDR2 YSYEKL come from the germline V gene. Notes on the study in general: A few larger clonotypes appeared in naive repertoires, especially CD8, possibly memory cells re-expressing CD45RA. TCR counts from RNA may reflect activation-linked expression changes.

The sample was naive CD8+ T cells from blood. This TCR was sampled from a human donor in good health. V and J are TRBV4-1 and TRBJ1-1; D call uncertain. DNA for the CDR3: TGCGCCAGCAGCCAAGATTGGAATACCAACACTGAAGCTTTCTTT. Protein product: CASSQDWNTNTEAFF.